Each of the 26 T cell receptor beta chains below was sequenced from the same sample in a study of post-analysis software for immune sequencing data. What these receptors recognize is not known. Unique molecular identifiers tagged the TCR beta cDNA libraries. TCRdb used MiXCR to reprocess the PCR reads, holding one entry per CDR3 protein. The sample contains about 260,000 distinct CDR3 sequences, 30% to 45% of which appear only once. Whole-study findings and limits: Higher frequency in patients than in controls was seen for a handful of TRBV segments, with TRBV5-6, TRBV5-1 and TRBV20-1 among them.

Sequencing was done on a sample of blood. Receptors were obtained from a girl under 18 with multiple sclerosis.

This clonotype was detected ten times or more. The rearrangement joins TRBV2 to TRBJ2-4, with 7 positions matching TRBD1. The germline V gene encodes CDR1 SNHLY and CDR2 FYNNEI. This CDR3 has 12 amino acids. V lost 8 bases, J lost 7 bases, and 5 bases stayed unmatched. The CDR3 loop reads CASGQDSNIQYF. The CDR3 nucleotides are TGTGCCAGCGGACAGGATAGCAACATTCAGTACTTC.

This clonotype has ten or more counts. The chain carries TRBV5-1 and TRBJ2-6; D remains unclear. The V end was cut by 6 bases, the J end by 0 bases, with 13 bases between. The CDR3 has 16 residues. Germline CDR1 SGHRS, CDR2 YFSETQ. The CDR3 loop reads CASMPTPVSGANVLTF. CDR3 sequence (DNA): TGCGCCAGCATGCCGACACCCGTCTCTGGGGCCAACGTCCTGACTTTC.

This clonotype showed up just a few times. This chain connects TRBV2 to TRBJ2-1; 12 bases fit TRBD2. The CDR3 runs to 18 residues. V lost 1 base to trimming and J lost 2 bases; unmatched junction nucleotides: 6. Germline CDR1 is SNHLY and CDR2 is FYNNEI. This CDR3 reads CASSEGTSGEIPYNEQFF. DNA of the CDR3: TGTGCCAGCAGTGAAGGGACTAGCGGGGAGATACCCTACAATGAGCAGTTCTTC.

The chain is built from TRBV12-3 or TRBV12-4 and TRBJ1-1, with TRBD1 matching 7 bases. Trimming at V came to 5 bases and at J to 2 bases, leaving 8 bases not matched to a gene. The CDR3 runs to 15 residues. The CDR3 loop reads CASSATGAGNTEAFF. The CDR3 DNA is TGTGCCAGCAGTGCTACAGGGGCAGGAAACACTGAAGCTTTCTTT.

The chain is built from TRBV12-3 or TRBV12-4 and TRBJ1-1, with D possibly TRBD1 on 6 matching bases. This CDR3 region has 15 residues. The V end was cut by 7 bases, the J end by 3 bases, with 18 bases between. The CDR3 DNA follows: TGTGCCAGCACCCGGACAGATTTAAGGGACACTGAAGCTTTCTTT. Protein product: CASTRTDLRDTEAFF.

As regards this clonotype: This clone may be a read error of a much larger clone one base away. The chain combines TRBV20-1 with TRBJ2-1, with 9 bases aligning to TRBD2. The J call may not be correct, given that the DNA end is closer to TRBJ2-7. Germline values: CDR1 DFQATT, CDR2 SNEGSKA (reference sequence). This CDR3 region has 14 residues. The CDR3 coding sequence is TGCAGTGCTGCTCCTAGCGGGAACTACAATGAGCAGTACTTC. Translating gives CSAAPSGNYNEQYF.

The chain combines TRBV3-1 with TRBJ2-1; 9 positions agree with TRBD2. The J call is uncertain, as TRBJ2-7 better fits the DNA end. The CDR3 has 19 residues. The germline V gene has CDR1 LGHDT and CDR2 YNNKEL (reference sequence). CDR3 coding DNA: TGTGCCAGCAGCCCGGATCCAAATCTTCTAGCGGGGCACCTCAATGAGCAGTACTTC. It is translated as CASSPDPNLLAGHLNEQYF.

Concerning this clonotype itself: This may come from a read error, since a much larger clone is one base off. The chain employs TRBV7-9 and TRBJ1-1; D is uncertain. The CDR3 extends over 14 amino acids. Trimming took off 4 bases at V and 4 bases at J, with 13 bases between the two ends. Germline CDR1 is SEHNR and CDR2 is FQNEAQ (reference sequence). The CDR3 loop reads CASSSLESITEAFF. The CDR3 DNA reads as TGTGCCAGCAGCTCGTTGGAAAGCATCACTGAAGCTTTCTTT. Full variable domain (remainder filled in from reference TRBV7-9 and TRBJ1-1): DTGVSQNPRHKITKRGQNVTFRCDPISEHNRLYWYRQTLGQGPEFLTYFQNEAQLEKSRLLSDRFSAERPKGSFSTLEIQRTEQGDSAMYLCASSSLESITEAFFGQGTRLTVV.

This clonotype was picked up many times. V gene TRBV7-9 combines with J gene TRBJ1-1, with TRBD1 identical over 7 bases. With V trimmed by 5 bases and J by 7 bases, 1 base remained unmatched. This CDR3 is built from 11 residues. CDR1 is SEHNR, CDR2 FQNEAQ, per germline (reference sequence). CDR3 sequence (DNA): TGTGCCAGCAGCGGGACAGTTGAAGCTTTCTTT. Translation: CASSGTVEAFF.

The CDR3 loop reads CSVDRPPPGDGYTF. CDR3 in DNA: TGCAGCGTGGACAGGCCGCCCCCCGGGGATGGCTACACCTTC. The chain has TRBV29-1 and TRBJ1-2; 7 bases line up with TRBD1. Germline trimming cut 6 bases from V and 6 bases from J; bases unmatched to any gene: 13. CDR3 size: 14 residues. Germline V gene data show CDR1 as SQVTM and CDR2 as ANQGSEA. The variable domain in full, completed from reference TRBV29-1 and TRBJ1-2, reads SAVISQKPSRDICQRGTSLTIQCQVDSQVTMMFWYRQQPGQSLTLIATANQGSEATYESGFVIDKFPISRPNLTFSTLTVSNMSPEDSSIYLCSVDRPPPGDGYTFGSGTRLTVV.

The CDR3, as DNA: TGTGCCAGCAGCCAAGGACTAGCGGGAGTTTCAGATACGCAGTATTTT. Encoded protein: CASSQGLAGVSDTQYF. The chain has TRBV4-2 and TRBJ2-3; 12 positions agree with TRBD2. The CDR3 totals 16 residues. Germline V lookup: CDR1 LGHNA, CDR2 YNFKEQ. V lost 1 base to trimming and J lost 4 bases; unmatched junction nucleotides: 3.

The chain couples TRBV6-6 to TRBJ1-1; D ambiguous. The V gene's germline CDR1 is MNHNY and CDR2 SVGAGI (reference sequence). This CDR3 comprises 12 residues. Trimming removed 6 bases from V and 1 base from J, with 6 bases in between. The CDR3 sequence: CASSQQNTEAFF. The DNA of the CDR3 is TGTGCCAGCAGCCAACAGAACACTGAAGCTTTCTTT.

Turning to this clonotype: This could be a read error, since a much larger clone is one nucleotide away. No conserved phenylalanine or tryptophan is present at the end of the CDR3, so a read error is the likely explanation. The V and J genes are TRBV10-1 and TRBJ2-5; D is uncertain. This CDR3 has 13 residues. Trimming shortened V by 3 bases and J by 3 bases, and 8 bases separated the two germline ends. The germline V gene encodes CDR1 WNHNN and CDR2 SYGVQD (reference sequence). The chain's CDR3 is CASSDGPKETQYL. CDR3 DNA sequence: TGCGCCAGCAGTGACGGGCCAAAAGAGACCCAGTACCTC.

The chain joins TRBV12-3 or TRBV12-4 to TRBJ2-7; no reliable D call. This CDR3 spans 12 amino acids. Trimming stripped 6 bases from V and 2 bases from J, with 8 bases between. CDR3 residues: CASSRFTYEQYF. The DNA of the CDR3 is TGTGCCAGCAGCCGTTTTACCTACGAGCAGTACTTC.

The chain recombines TRBV29-1 with TRBJ1-5, with 7 bases that match TRBD1. V lost 6 bases and J lost 5; bases outside the gene matches: 10. This CDR3 has 14 amino acids. CDR1 SQVTM and CDR2 ANQGSEA come from the germline V gene. CDR3 protein: CSVAATGPDQPQHF. The CDR3 bases are TGCAGCGTGGCGGCGACAGGGCCCGATCAGCCCCAGCATTTT. The whole variable domain, remainder taken from reference TRBV29-1 and TRBJ1-5, is SAVISQKPSRDICQRGTSLTIQCQVDSQVTMMFWYRQQPGQSLTLIATANQGSEATYESGFVIDKFPISRPNLTFSTLTVSNMSPEDSSIYLCSVAATGPDQPQHFGDGTRLSIL.

This chain joins TRBV28 and TRBJ2-1; D is ambiguous. Trimming stripped 6 bases from V and 1 base from J, with 7 bases between. There are 13 residues in the CDR3. Germline loops: CDR1 MDHEN, CDR2 SYDVKM. The CDR3 DNA reads as TGTGCCAGCAGCGACTCATCCTACAATGAGCAGTTCTTC. Protein: CASSDSSYNEQFF.

This clonotype was seen more than once but under ten times. A clone one base away is much larger, so this may be a read error. The chain is built from TRBV4-1 and TRBJ2-1; 16 bases agree with TRBD2. The DNA end is more similar to TRBJ2-7, so the J call may be wrong. Germline V gene lookup returns CDR1 MGHRA and CDR2 YSYEKL. CDR3 length equals 20 residues. The CDR3 DNA is TGCGCCAGCAGCCAATTTCCGGGACTAGCGGGAGGGCGGGCCTACAATGAGCAGTACTTC. Encoded protein: CASSQFPGLAGGRAYNEQYF.

V usage is TRBV3-1 and J usage is TRBJ1-2, with a tentative D call TRBD1 (5 bases). The germline V gene has CDR1 LGHDT and CDR2 YNNKEL (reference sequence). The V end was cut by 5 bases, the J end by 2 bases, with 15 bases between. This CDR3 comprises 15 residues. CDR3 loop: CASSARGEGNYGYTF. The CDR3 DNA follows: TGTGCCAGCAGCGCTCGGGGCGAGGGGAACTATGGCTACACCTTC.

This clonotype was seen a handful of times. The chain joins TRBV5-1 to TRBJ2-3; the match to TRBD2 covers 10 bases. Germline loops: CDR1 SGHRS, CDR2 YFSETQ. V was pared by 3 bases and J by 0 bases, with 7 bases of the junction left unmatched. The CDR3 has 17 amino acids. CDR3 sequence (DNA): TGCGCCAGCAGCTCGATCCCGACTAGCGGGAGCACAGATACGCAGTATTTT. It yields the protein CASSSIPTSGSTDTQYF. Full variable domain (rest looked up from reference TRBV5-1 and TRBJ2-3): KAGVTQTPRYLIKTRGQQVTLSCSPISGHRSVSWYQQTPGQGLQFLFEYFSETQRNKGNFPGRFSGRQFSNSRSEMNVSTLELGDSALYLCASSSIPTSGSTDTQYFGPGTRLTVL.

J is TRBJ2-7 and V is TRBV20-1, with D possibly being TRBD2 (5 bases). The CDR3 covers 14 residues. V was cut by 4 bases and J by 7 bases, with 20 bases left in between. Per germline, CDR1 DFQATT and CDR2 SNEGSKA (reference sequence). The CDR3 nucleotides are TGCAGTGCTAACGGAGGATTATACCCTGGAGAGCAGTACTTC. Encoded protein: CSANGGLYPGEQYF.

The chain recombines TRBV7-8 with TRBJ1-2; D call uncertain. V gave up 5 bases and J gave up 0 bases, with 22 bases separating them. Germline CDR1 SGHVS, CDR2 FQNEAQ. This CDR3 has 18 residues. Written as DNA, the CDR3 is TGTGCCAGCAGCCACGCTGGTCCTTCCGGGGTCACTAACTATGGCTACACCTTC. This codes for CASSHAGPSGVTNYGYTF.

This clonotype was observed many times. The gene calls are TRBV4-1 and TRBJ2-5, with 7 bases fitting TRBD2. This CDR3 comprises 18 residues. Germline values: CDR1 MGHRA, CDR2 YSYEKL. Trimming took 1 base from V and 7 from J; bases not matched to a gene: 18. CDR3 in DNA: TGCGCCAGCAGCCAAGTTAAGTCGGCCGCTTCGTCTAGCGGGACCCAGTACTTC. It codes for CASSQVKSAASSSGTQYF.

The chain links TRBV20-1 to TRBJ2-7, with TRBD2 identical over 8 bases. Trimming took 0 bases from V and 2 from J; bases not matched to a gene: 6. The CDR3 contains 15 residues. CDR1 is DFQATT and CDR2 is SNEGSKA in the germline V gene (reference sequence). CDR3 loop: CSARDDGGAPYEQYF. The CDR3 coding sequence is TGCAGTGCTAGAGACGACGGGGGGGCCCCCTACGAGCAGTACTTC.

This clonotype was picked up a small number of times. The V and J genes are TRBV10-3 and TRBJ2-5, with D tentatively TRBD1 (6 bases). The end of the DNA is better explained by TRBJ2-7, so the J call may be wrong. The CDR3 extends over 13 amino acids. Germline V CDR1 and CDR2: ENHRY, SYGVKD. CDR3 amino acids: CAISEIRGDEQYF. In DNA form, the CDR3 reads TGTGCCATCAGTGAGATCAGGGGAGACGAGCAGTACTTC.

This CDR3 reads CSVEERTSGTYEQYF. CDR3 sequence (DNA): TGCAGCGTTGAAGAAAGGACTAGCGGTACCTACGAGCAGTACTTC. The J gene is TRBJ2-7, the V gene TRBV29-1; 10 bases line up with TRBD2. CDR1 is SQVTM and CDR2 is ANQGSEA in the germline V gene. The CDR3 covers 15 residues. V lost 0 bases and J lost 2; bases outside the gene matches: 4.

This clonotype has a count of ten or more. The CDR3 spells CATSRDGDGLYGYTF. DNA for the CDR3: TGTGCCACCAGCAGAGATGGGGACGGCCTCTATGGCTACACCTTC. J is TRBJ1-2 and V is TRBV15; TRBD1 might be the D (5 bases). The CDR3 is 15 amino acids. V was clipped by 0 bases and J by 4 bases, with 12 bases between them. CDR1 is LNHNV, CDR2 YYDKDF, per germline (reference sequence).